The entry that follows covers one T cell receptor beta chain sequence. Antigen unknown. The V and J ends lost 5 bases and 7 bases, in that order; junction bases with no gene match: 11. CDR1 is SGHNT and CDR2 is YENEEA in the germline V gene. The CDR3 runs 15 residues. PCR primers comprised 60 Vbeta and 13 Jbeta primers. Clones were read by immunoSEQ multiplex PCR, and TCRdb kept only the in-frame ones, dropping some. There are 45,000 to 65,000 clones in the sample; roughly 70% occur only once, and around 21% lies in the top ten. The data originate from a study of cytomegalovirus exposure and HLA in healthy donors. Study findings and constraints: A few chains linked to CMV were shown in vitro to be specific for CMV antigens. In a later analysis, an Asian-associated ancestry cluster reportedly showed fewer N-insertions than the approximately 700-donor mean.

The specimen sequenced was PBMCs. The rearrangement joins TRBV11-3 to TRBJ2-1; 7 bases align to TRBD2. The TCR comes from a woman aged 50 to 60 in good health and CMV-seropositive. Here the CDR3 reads CASSPKGGRYNEQFF. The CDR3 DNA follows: TGTGCCAGCAGCCCCAAGGGCGGGAGATATAATGAGCAGTTCTTC.